This T cell receptor (beta chain) came from a study of shared clonotypes between healthy human individuals. The CDR3 has 16 amino acids. The germline gives CDR1 SGHRS, CDR2 YFSETQ. Trimming shortened V by 0 bases and J by 2 bases, and 9 bases separated the two germline ends. Clones were read by immunoSEQ multiplex PCR, and TCRdb kept only the in-frame ones, dropping some. Here the sample spans 490,000 or so clones, roughly 85% being singletons. The chain couples TRBV5-1 to TRBJ2-6; no clear D gene. This clonotype was obtained from a woman aged 40-49 years in good health. Some clones in this sample may be carry-over from other donors' samples. The sample was PBMCs. For the CDR3, the DNA is TGCGCCAGCAGCTTGGATGGAAGCGCTGGGGCCAACGTCCTGACTTTC. Translating gives CASSLDGSAGANVLTF.